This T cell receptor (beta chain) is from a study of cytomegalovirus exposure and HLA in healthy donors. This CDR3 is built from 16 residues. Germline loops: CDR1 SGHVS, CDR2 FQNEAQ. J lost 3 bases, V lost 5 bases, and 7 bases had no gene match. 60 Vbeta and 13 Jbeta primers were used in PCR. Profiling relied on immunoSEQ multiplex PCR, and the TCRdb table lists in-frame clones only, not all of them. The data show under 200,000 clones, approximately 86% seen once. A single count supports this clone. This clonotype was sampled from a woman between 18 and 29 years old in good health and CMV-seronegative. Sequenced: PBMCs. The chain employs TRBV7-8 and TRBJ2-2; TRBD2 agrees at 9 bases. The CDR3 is CASSRGRESHTGELFF. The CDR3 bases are TGTGCCAGCAGCCGCGGGAGGGAAAGTCACACCGGGGAGCTGTTTTTT. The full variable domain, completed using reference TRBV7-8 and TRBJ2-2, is GAGVSQSPRYKVAKRGQDVALRCDPISGHVSLFWYQQALGQGPEFLTYFQNEAQLDKSGLPSDRFFAERPEGSVSTLKIQRTQQEDSAVYLCASSRGRESHTGELFFGEGSRLTVL.